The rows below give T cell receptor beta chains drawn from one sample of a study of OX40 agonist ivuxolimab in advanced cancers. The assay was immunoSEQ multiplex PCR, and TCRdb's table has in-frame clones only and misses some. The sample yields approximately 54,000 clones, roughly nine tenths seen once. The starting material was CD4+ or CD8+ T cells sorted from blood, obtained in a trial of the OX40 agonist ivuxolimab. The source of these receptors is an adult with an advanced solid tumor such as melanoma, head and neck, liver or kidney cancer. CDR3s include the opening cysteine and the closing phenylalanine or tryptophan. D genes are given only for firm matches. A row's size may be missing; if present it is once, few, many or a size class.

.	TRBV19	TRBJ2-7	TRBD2	CASSTRPYVSGRSYEQYF	TGTGCCAGTAGTACACGACCTTATGTTAGCGGGAGAAGTTACGAGCAGTACTTC
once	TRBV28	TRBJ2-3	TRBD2	CASSISGRTDTQYF	TGTGCCAGCAGCATTAGCGGGAGAACAGATACGCAGTATTTT
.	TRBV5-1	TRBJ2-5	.	CASSLVAAGELTQYF	TGCGCCAGCAGCTTGGTTGCGGCAGGGGAGTTGACCCAGTACTTC
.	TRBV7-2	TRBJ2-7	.	CASSLGPLLEQYF	TGTGCCAGCAGCCTCGGGCCCCTTCTGGAGCAGTACTTC
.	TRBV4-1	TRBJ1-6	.	CASSPDRSLGNSPLHF	TGCGCCAGCAGCCCCGACAGGTCACTGGGTAATTCACCCCTCCACTTT
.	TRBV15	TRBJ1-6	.	CATSRDGPGAGSPLHF	TGTGCCACCAGCAGAGATGGCCCGGGGGCAGGCTCACCCCTCCACTTT
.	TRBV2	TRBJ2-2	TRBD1	CAGRQGPNTGELFF	TGTGCCGGCAGACAGGGGCCGAACACCGGGGAGCTGTTTTTT
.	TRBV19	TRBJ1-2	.	CASSPRDRLYGYTF	TGTGCCAGTAGTCCCCGGGACCGACTCTATGGCTACACCTTC
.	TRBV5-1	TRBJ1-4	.	CASSLEGEGKLFF	TGCGCCAGCAGCTTGGAGGGAGAGGGAAAACTGTTTTTT
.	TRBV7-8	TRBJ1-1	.	CASSIIRRTTEAFF	TGTGCCAGCAGCATCATAAGGAGAACCACTGAAGCTTTCTTT
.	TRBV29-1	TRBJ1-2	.	CSVGVGLNNYGYTF	TGCAGCGTTGGGGTCGGGCTCAACAACTATGGCTACACCTTC
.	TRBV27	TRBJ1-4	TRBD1	CASSLSTRGWATNEKLFF	TGTGCCAGCAGTTTATCGACCAGGGGGTGGGCAACTAATGAAAAACTGTTTTTT
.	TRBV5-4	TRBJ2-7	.	CASSQQQVPGGEQYF	TGTGCCAGCAGCCAACAACAGGTGCCGGGTGGCGAGCAGTACTTC
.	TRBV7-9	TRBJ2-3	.	CASSLTRGALGDTQYF	TGTGCCAGCAGCTTGACTAGGGGAGCCCTCGGGGATACGCAGTATTTT
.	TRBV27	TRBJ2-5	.	CASRPTKGGGETQYF	TGTGCCAGCAGACCCACTAAAGGGGGTGGGGAGACCCAGTACTTC
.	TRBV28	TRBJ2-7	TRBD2	CASSGATSGFYEQYF	TGTGCCAGCAGTGGGGCCACTAGCGGATTTTACGAGCAGTACTTC
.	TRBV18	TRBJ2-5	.	CASSPGAETQYF	TGTGCCAGCTCACCGGGAGCAGAGACCCAGTACTTC
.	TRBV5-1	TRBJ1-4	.	CASSFRGHLNEKLFF	TGCGCCAGCAGCTTCAGGGGCCACCTTAATGAAAAACTGTTTTTT
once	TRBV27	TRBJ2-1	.	CASSLGLPHEQFF	TGTGCCAGCAGTTTAGGGTTGCCCCATGAGCAGTTCTTC
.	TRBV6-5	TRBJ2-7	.	CASSYSLSSYEQYF	TGTGCCAGCAGTTACTCCCTAAGCTCCTACGAGCAGTACTTC
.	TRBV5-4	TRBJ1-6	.	CASSLGAWNSPLHF	TGTGCCAGCAGCTTGGGGGCTTGGAATTCACCCCTCCACTTT
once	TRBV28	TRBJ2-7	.	CASSESPRVEQYF	TGTGCCAGCAGCGAATCCCCCAGGGTCGAGCAGTACTTC
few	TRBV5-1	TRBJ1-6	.	CASSLDPGARSPLHF	TGCGCCAGCAGCTTGGACCCAGGGGCCCGTTCACCCCTCCACTTT
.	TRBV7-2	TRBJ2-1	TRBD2	CASSLGTSGYNEQFF	TGTGCCAGCAGCCTAGGGACTAGCGGCTACAATGAGCAGTTCTTC
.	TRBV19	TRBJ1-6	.	CASSVEARANSPLHF	TGTGCCAGTAGTGTGGAAGCGCGGGCCAATTCACCCCTCCACTTT
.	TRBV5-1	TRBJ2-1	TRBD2	CASSSAGTSAYNEQFF	TGCGCCAGCAGCTCTGCCGGGACTAGCGCTTACAATGAGCAGTTCTTC
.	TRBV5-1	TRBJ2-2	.	CASSLVPGVGTGELFF	TGCGCCAGCAGCTTGGTACCGGGGGTAGGGACCGGGGAGCTGTTTTTT
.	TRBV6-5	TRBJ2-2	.	CASSFDRRNTGELFF	TGTGCCAGCAGCTTCGACAGGAGGAACACCGGGGAGCTGTTTTTT
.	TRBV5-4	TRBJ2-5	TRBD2	CASGISGEGGETQYF	TGTGCCAGCGGAATTAGCGGGGAGGGAGGAGAGACCCAGTACTTC
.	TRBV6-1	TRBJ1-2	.	CASSFALGGYTF	TGTGCCAGCAGTTTTGCCCTCGGTGGCTACACCTTC
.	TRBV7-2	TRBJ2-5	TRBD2	CASTRMGGVQETQYF	TGTGCCAGCACCAGGATGGGAGGGGTACAAGAGACCCAGTACTTC
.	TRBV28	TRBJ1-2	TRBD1	CATPDRGSGGYTF	TGTGCCACCCCGGACAGGGGGTCGGGTGGCTACACCTTC
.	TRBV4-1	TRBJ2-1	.	CASSQEGKANQQFF	TGCGCCAGCAGCCAAGAGGGGAAAGCCAATCAGCAGTTCTTC
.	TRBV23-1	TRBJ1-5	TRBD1	CATFRDRGFYSNQPQHF	TGCGCCACCTTCCGGGACAGGGGATTCTATAGCAATCAGCCCCAGCATTTT
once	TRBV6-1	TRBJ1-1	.	CASSSIGPLEAFF	TGTGCCAGCAGTTCCATAGGGCCCCTTGAAGCTTTCTTT
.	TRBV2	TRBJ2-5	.	CASVGREETQYF	TGTGCCAGCGTAGGAAGAGAAGAGACCCAGTACTTC
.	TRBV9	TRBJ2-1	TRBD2	CASSVAPGRDEQFF	TGTGCCAGCAGCGTAGCGCCAGGGAGGGATGAGCAGTTCTTC
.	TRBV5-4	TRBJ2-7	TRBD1	CASSSRQGTASYEQYF	TGTGCCAGCAGCTCCAGACAGGGGACAGCATCCTACGAGCAGTACTTC
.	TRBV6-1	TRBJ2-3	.	CASSELGLDTQYF	TGTGCCAGCAGTGAACTGGGATTAGATACGCAGTATTTT